Listed below are T cell receptor beta chains from one sample, sequenced in a study of blood T cells in healthy people across ages. TCRdb used MiXCR to reprocess the 5' RACE reads, holding one entry per CDR3 protein. The sample holds about 680,000 distinct CDR3 sequences, approximately 50% seen once. The sample consisted of blood. Source of these receptors: a woman aged 55-70 years in good health. CDR3s leave out the opening cysteine and the closing phenylalanine or tryptophan.

V	J	CDR3
TRBV6-1	.	ASRSTGTGPLKETQY
TRBV5-1	TRBJ2-1	ASSFRTGAPPNAEQF
TRBV6-5	TRBJ2-2	ASRTSQTNTGELF
TRBV29-1	TRBJ2-5	SVGGWDSSGGTQY
TRBV20-1	TRBJ1-4	SAGGQGNEKLF
TRBV28	TRBJ2-5	ASTVRGAGETQY
TRBV20-1	TRBJ1-1	SAGGRGEAF
TRBV28	TRBJ2-1	ASRQTGLAGLFNEQF
TRBV20-1	TRBJ2-7	SARRWEGRILSSDEQY
TRBV27	.	ASSPLHAETQY
TRBV7-9	TRBJ1-1	ASSTQNPNTEAF
TRBV29-1	TRBJ1-1	SVEYLSSLNTEAF
TRBV20-1	TRBJ1-6	SARDSFRNSPLH
TRBV7-9	TRBJ1-2	ASSITGTGGRLYGYT
TRBV6-6	TRBJ2-3	ASTPGTDTQY
TRBV28	TRBJ2-1	ASTGGSPIGNEQF
TRBV28	TRBJ1-2	ASSQTLSYGYT
TRBV28	TRBJ1-2	ASSSTGKGGGYT
TRBV6-2/TRBV6-3	.	ASESTGNEQY
TRBV7-3	TRBJ2-1	ASSLSGFYNEQF
TRBV28	TRBJ1-5	ASTGTASNQPQH
TRBV20-1	TRBJ2-3	SASLRRTSTDTQY
TRBV7-2	TRBJ2-7	ASSLPLLGYEQY
TRBV11-3	TRBJ2-1	ASSLRARTSGYNEQF
TRBV20-1	TRBJ1-1	SAPFGGLNIEAF
TRBV6-5	TRBJ1-5	ASSRSTDSNQPQH
TRBV7-2	TRBJ2-4	ASSLQGAKNIRY
TRBV7-2	TRBJ2-2	ASSTYRGPTGELF
TRBV4-2	TRBJ1-1	ASSQDRSGRTEAF
TRBV20-1	TRBJ2-1	SASWGRLNNEQF
TRBV29-1	TRBJ2-7	SVGKGTTYEQY
TRBV20-1	TRBJ2-7	SARDPNSGRAGNEQY
TRBV20-1	TRBJ2-1	SAPTQGFPNEQF
TRBV29-1	TRBJ2-7	SVESRLLNEQY
TRBV9	TRBJ2-3	ASSPFEWESADTQY
TRBV30	TRBJ1-1	ASRGENTEAF
TRBV20-1	TRBJ2-5	SARALGRIQETQY
TRBV29-1	TRBJ1-4	SAQGTEATNEKLF
TRBV25-1	TRBJ1-2	ASSDPTEESAYGYT
TRBV21-1	TRBJ2-4	ASSRDFLAKNIQY